This T cell receptor beta chain is from a study of identifying expanded T cells in peripheral blood. General observations from the study: Variance in clone template counts between two-week samples significantly increased with total template count across all healthy donors. Technical replicates showed roughly 1.2 changed clones; two weeks around 15; four weeks 19.

Turning to this clone: Its antigen is as yet unknown.

This CDR3 spans 13 amino acids. Trimming took 6 bases from V and 9 from J, leaving 12 bases between them. Per germline, CDR1 LNHDA and CDR2 SQIVND (reference sequence). Repertoires were generated with immunoSEQ multiplex PCR, while TCRdb's copy carries only in-frame clones and drops some. The sample yields approximately 120,000 clones, less than 90% seen once. Sequenced input: blood. The source of this sequence is a person aged 18 to 75 in good health. This chain joins TRBV19 and TRBJ1-6, with D maybe TRBD1 (5 bases). The CDR3 loop is CASRTGFGSPLHF. The CDR3 nucleotides read TGTGCCAGTAGAACAGGTTTTGGTTCACCCCTCCACTTT.